This T cell receptor (beta chain) was observed in a study of T cells expressing NK-cell markers. Study in general: Sorted CD3+CD56+NKG2C+, CD3+CD56+NKG2C- and CD3+CD56-NKG2C+ T-cell subsets were beta-chain profiled. Sequenced donors, eight in total, included seven who were HCMV-seropositive and one who was seronegative. General study results and limits: The leading position in the CD3+CD56-NKG2C+ fraction of several donors also went to these clonotypes. For a handful of donors, the dominant NKG2C+ clonotypes made up roughly 1.0-7.5% of their CD8+ T cells.

There are 15 residues in the CDR3. Looked up from germline, CDR1 is SQVTM and CDR2 is ANQGSEA. About this clonotype itself: Its target is not known.

No DNA is given; TCRdb re-called the 5' RACE reads and lists each CDR3 protein once. This table holds 250,000 to 300,000 distinct CDR3 sequences. The TCR originated in a man younger than 30 in good health. The chain employs TRBV29-1 and TRBJ2-4; TCRdb gives TRBD1 as the D gene, but with no DNA this cannot be confirmed. Source material: blood T cells: a sorted CD56 or NKG2C T cell subset, CD4+ or CD8+ T cells, or bulk PBMC T cells (not recorded which). The chain's CDR3 is CSVEIGGTAKNIQYF.